The rows below give T cell receptor beta chains drawn from one sample of a study of regulatory T cells in long-lasting Graves disease. MiXCR was run by TCRdb on the multiplex PCR reads, yielding one entry per CDR3 protein. Among 300,000 to 350,000 distinct CDR3 sequences listed, roughly a fifth were seen once. Sequenced here: peripheral blood mononuclear cells (PBMCs), sampled when the disease was refractory, from a patient treated with antithyroid drugs. The source of these receptors is a female donor with Graves disease. The CDR3 runs from the conserved cysteine through the conserved F or W. Each record gives: clone size, D gene, J gene, V gene, CDR3 protein, CDR3 DNA. D genes are given only for firm matches. Some rows have no size entry. The others give once, few or many, or a class for an expanded clone.

size: few
D: TRBD1
J: TRBJ1-2
V: TRBV6-5
CDR3: CASSYDRGLYGYTF
DNA: TGTGCCAGCAGTTACGACAGGGGCCTCTATGGCTACACCTTC

size: -
D: -
J: TRBJ1-1
V: TRBV9
CDR3: CASSVGGGARNTEAFF
DNA: TGTGCCAGCAGCGTAGGGGGGGGGGCCCGGAACACTGAAGCTTTCTTT

size: -
D: -
J: TRBJ2-4
V: TRBV4-2
CDR3: CASSQDRDGVKNIQYF
DNA: TGTGCCAGCAGCCAAGATAGGGACGGAGTGAAAAACATTCAGTACTTC

size: many
D: TRBD1
J: TRBJ2-7
V: TRBV2
CDR3: CASSLSRRDRAVRQYF
DNA: TGTGCCAGCAGTTTATCGCGCCGGGACAGGGCCGTTAGGCAGTACTTC

size: -
D: -
J: TRBJ2-2
V: TRBV27
CDR3: CASSLPRTKGTGELFF
DNA: TGTGCCAGCAGTTTACCCAGGACTAAGGGCACCGGGGAGCTGTTTTTT

size: -
D: -
J: TRBJ1-1
V: TRBV10-3
CDR3: CAIRPEGGGTFF
DNA: TGTGCCATCAGGCCCGAGGGGGGCGGGACTTTCTTT

size: many
D: -
J: TRBJ2-2
V: TRBV2
CDR3: CASSELQLNTGELFF
DNA: TGTGCCAGCAGTGAGTTACAGCTGAACACCGGGGAGCTGTTTTTT

size: -
D: -
J: TRBJ1-2
V: TRBV5-6
CDR3: CASSLGLGANYGYTF
DNA: TGTGCCAGCAGCTTGGGCTTGGGGGCTAACTATGGCTACACCTTC

size: many
D: -
J: TRBJ1-4
V: TRBV20-1
CDR3: CSATKGQVEKLFF
DNA: TGCAGTGCTACCAAGGGGCAAGTTGAAAAACTGTTTTTT

size: few
D: -
J: TRBJ1-5
V: TRBV6-5
CDR3: CASSYSGPGQHSNQPQHF
DNA: TGTGCCAGCAGTTACTCGGGTCCAGGGCAGCATAGCAATCAGCCCCAGCATTTT

size: few
D: -
J: TRBJ1-2
V: TRBV25-1
CDR3: CASSPLGENYGYTF
DNA: TGTGCCAGCAGTCCCCTGGGGGAGAACTATGGCTACACCTTC

size: many
D: -
J: TRBJ1-4
V: TRBV7-9
CDR3: CASSPEAAGNEKLFF
DNA: TGTGCCAGCAGCCCGGAGGCAGCGGGTAATGAAAAACTGTTTTTT

size: -
D: -
J: TRBJ1-6
V: TRBV19
CDR3: CASSAQSSGPLHF
DNA: TGTGCCAGTAGTGCCCAGAGTAGCGGACCCCTCCACTTT

size: few
D: -
J: TRBJ2-7
V: TRBV28
CDR3: CASNSAGASSSYEQYF
DNA: TGTGCCAGCAACTCAGCCGGGGCCTCAAGCTCCTACGAGCAGTACTTC

size: -
D: -
J: TRBJ2-1
V: TRBV6-1
CDR3: CASSFKPGPQPHNEQFF
DNA: TGTGCCAGCAGCTTCAAGCCGGGACCCCAACCTCACAATGAGCAGTTCTTC

size: many
D: TRBD1
J: TRBJ2-7
V: TRBV6-5
CDR3: CASSYSISGGESSYEQYF
DNA: TGTGCCAGCAGTTACTCGATATCAGGGGGAGAGAGCTCCTACGAGCAGTACTTC

size: few
D: -
J: TRBJ1-1
V: TRBV27
CDR3: CASSLSPPPGEESEAFF
DNA: TGTGCCAGCAGTTTATCGCCCCCCCCAGGGGAAGAGTCTGAAGCTTTCTTT

size: many
D: TRBD2
J: TRBJ2-7
V: TRBV6-5
CDR3: CASSYNVLAGEAYEQYF
DNA: TGTGCCAGCAGTTACAACGTACTAGCGGGAGAAGCCTACGAGCAGTACTTC

size: many
D: -
J: TRBJ2-5
V: TRBV30
CDR3: CAWSVWEAETQYF
DNA: TGTGCCTGGAGTGTGTGGGAGGCAGAGACCCAGTACTTC

size: many
D: TRBD1
J: TRBJ1-2
V: TRBV7-8
CDR3: CASRGQVNYGYTF
DNA: TGTGCCAGCAGGGGACAGGTCAACTATGGCTACACCTTC

size: many
D: -
J: TRBJ1-1
V: TRBV6-5
CDR3: CASSYAGSKAFF
DNA: TGTGCCAGCAGTTACGCAGGGTCGAAAGCTTTCTTT

size: -
D: -
J: TRBJ1-2
V: TRBV19
CDR3: CASTPDGTDYGYTF
DNA: TGTGCCAGTACCCCCGACGGGACGGACTATGGCTACACCTTC

size: few
D: -
J: TRBJ1-2
V: TRBV19
CDR3: CASSNGGPLWAKEHYGYTF
DNA: TGTGCCAGTAGTAATGGGGGTCCGCTCTGGGCGAAAGAACACTATGGCTACACCTTC

size: few
D: -
J: TRBJ1-1
V: TRBV19
CDR3: CASRLGDTEAFF
DNA: TGTGCCAGTAGGTTGGGGGACACTGAAGCTTTCTTT

size: -
D: -
J: TRBJ1-1
V: TRBV12-3/TRBV12-4
CDR3: CASSPHGGGEAFF
DNA: TGTGCCAGCAGCCCCCACGGGGGAGGTGAAGCTTTCTTT

size: few
D: -
J: TRBJ1-3
V: TRBV5-1
CDR3: CASSLGQIGNTIYF
DNA: TGCGCCAGCAGCTTGGGACAGATTGGAAACACCATATATTTT

size: many
D: -
J: TRBJ1-2
V: TRBV12-3/TRBV12-4
CDR3: CASSPGQSYGYTF
DNA: TGTGCCAGCAGTCCTGGACAGTCCTATGGCTACACCTTC

size: many
D: TRBD1
J: TRBJ1-5
V: TRBV12-3/TRBV12-4
CDR3: CASSITRGFNQPQHF
DNA: TGTGCCAGCAGTATAACCAGGGGGTTCAATCAGCCCCAGCATTTT

size: few
D: -
J: TRBJ1-3
V: TRBV9
CDR3: CASSAAGLSGNTIYF
DNA: TGTGCCAGCAGCGCGGCAGGTCTCTCTGGAAACACCATATATTTT

size: many
D: -
J: TRBJ2-7
V: TRBV2
CDR3: CASTIQGLSYEQYF
DNA: TGTGCCAGCACAATACAGGGTTTATCCTACGAGCAGTACTTC

size: -
D: -
J: TRBJ1-5
V: TRBV6-2/TRBV6-3
CDR3: CASSLFNDQPQHF
DNA: TGTGCCAGCAGTTTGTTTAACGATCAGCCCCAGCATTTT

size: -
D: -
J: TRBJ2-6
V: TRBV7-9
CDR3: CASSSSQGFRSGANVLTF
DNA: TGTGCCAGCAGCTCATCCCAGGGATTCCGCTCTGGGGCCAACGTCCTGACTTTC

size: few
D: -
J: TRBJ2-2
V: TRBV5-1
CDR3: CASFPDATNTGELFF
DNA: TGCGCCAGCTTCCCGGACGCAACGAACACCGGGGAGCTGTTTTTT

size: few
D: TRBD2
J: TRBJ2-5
V: TRBV3-1
CDR3: CASSRRGGTQYF
DNA: TGTGCCAGCAGCCGGCGGGGGGGGACCCAGTACTTC

size: many
D: -
J: TRBJ1-2
V: TRBV24-1
CDR3: CATSDKRGDGYTF
DNA: TGTGCCACCAGTGACAAGCGAGGGGATGGCTACACCTTC

size: many
D: TRBD1
J: TRBJ1-4
V: TRBV15
CDR3: CATSTNRGSYEKLFF
DNA: TGTGCCACCAGCACGAACAGGGGTTCATATGAAAAACTGTTTTTT

size: many
D: -
J: TRBJ1-1
V: TRBV15
CDR3: CATSRKDSLGEAFF
DNA: TGTGCCACCAGCAGAAAGGACAGCCTAGGTGAAGCTTTCTTT